This TCR beta chain is drawn from a study of regulatory T cells in long-lasting Graves disease (dated by TCRdb to the early 2020s). Some background on the complete study: Antithyroid drugs had been taken for less than 3 months by newly diagnosed Graves' disease patients. Persistent Graves' disease patients were compared with newly diagnosed Graves' disease patients by peripheral blood TCR sequencing and RNA sequencing. The study was conducted in China and was registered as a clinical trial. A total of about 33 samples underwent TCR sequencing, from roughly 13 patients with persistent Graves' disease and approximately 20 patients with newly diagnosed Graves' disease.

Library preparation used multiplex PCR. Sequenced on an Illumina HiSeq 4000. iRepertoire HTBI primers and Arm-PCR amplification of CDR3 regions were used to construct TCR beta libraries. Gel purification was performed on PCR products prior to sequencing. The original pipeline was this. Across samples, fewer than 70 TRBV and 12 to 15 TRBJ segments were identified and used for gene usage analysis of CDR3 amino acid clonotypes. Filtered high-quality paired reads were merged into contigs using COPE and FqMerger. Contigs were aligned with BLAST to IMGT TRBV, TRBD and TRBJ reference genes, and CDR3 was defined per IMGT. Any clonotype with a frequency above 0.1% was classified as a highly expanded clone. Repertoire diversity was measured by Shannon entropy, and V-J evenness by the Gini coefficient. A clonotype found in more than one individual was treated as public. TCRdb reprocessed the public reads (quality trimming at Q25 with fastp, clone calling with MiXCR) and kept in-frame beta chains. Each entry merges the rows of one CDR3 protein and shows their most common DNA and genes. The V and J calls follow TCRdb's processing rather than the paper's. For this sample the table gives under 800,000 distinct CDR3 sequences, of which around 15% were detected only once. The top ten clonotypes cover approximately 20% of the sample.

Paper-wide results and their limitations: Persistent patients shared more public clonotypes among themselves (over 2,500) than newly diagnosed patients did (nearly 1,000). Compared with newly diagnosed patients, persistent Graves' disease patients had lower TCR Shannon entropy and fewer highly expanded clones, which suggests clonal expansion. The small sample size was acknowledged by the authors as a limitation that may reduce accuracy. Only peripheral blood was studied, because thyroid tissue, the primary lesion, was inaccessible. Sequencing and analysis were restricted to the TCR beta chain. Persistent disease showed preferential use of TRBV28, TRBJ1-2 and TRBJ2-5, whereas newly diagnosed disease favored TRBV20-1 and TRBJ2-1.

From the cysteine up to the phenylalanine, the CDR3 has a length of 17 residues. The entry retains the CDR3 DNA only, 51 bases that are in frame from base 1. V is reduced by 5 bases and J by 3 bases, leaving a spacing of 22 bases between them. The germline V gene supplies CDR1 MDHEN and CDR2 SYDVKM. To note about this clonotype: Its specific antigen is unknown. There are no base qualities to consult, and no much larger clone falls within one base.

The label giving this sample's time point can be read as: newly diagnosed GD, antithyroid drugs for less than 3 months. RNA was extracted from PBMCs in TRIzol for both TCR sequencing and RNA sequencing. Graves' disease was diagnosed according to American Thyroid Association guidelines. Patients for the study were recruited at an endocrinology department in Xi'an, China. Each patient gave about 8.1 milliliters of peripheral blood, collected in an EDTA anticoagulant tube. Ficoll Paque Plus density gradient separation was used to isolate PBMCs, and no further T cell sorting was performed. An Agilent 2100 Bioanalyzer and agarose gel were used to check RNA quality, and a NanoDrop 2000 was used to measure RNA concentration. This sample was shared with a second study, whose subject was T cells in Graves' hyperthyroidism and ophthalmopathy. The second paper states: A patient counted as having stable Graves' hyperthyroidism if no progression to ophthalmopathy occurred over 18 months of follow-up. Hyperthyroidism patients were newly diagnosed, with disease duration under 2 months, and aged 18 to 65 years. The study excluded patients with uncontrolled infections, other autoimmune diseases, pregnancy or lactation. Diagnoses were established on the basis of clinical symptoms, serum thyroxine and TRAb, thyroid ultrasound, and orbital computed tomography. For the first round of RT-PCR on the TCR CDR3, the HTBI primer set was used together with the Qiagen OneStep RT-PCR kit. Most expanded thyroid clonotypes (frequency above 0.001) were also detected in blood, a finding suggesting that blood repertoires may reflect thyroid immune responses. A model built on a 13 V-J signature distinguished ophthalmopathy from stable hyperthyroidism, reaching approximately 89% sensitivity and under 84% specificity in cross-validation and 80%/75% in testing. During validation, the model predicted progression to ophthalmopathy a median of about 6.5 months ahead of onset, with around 70% sensitivity and less than 85% specificity. To identify distinguishing TCR V-J signatures, a discovery cohort of around 98 patients was used, comprising some 45 with Graves' ophthalmopathy and 57 with stable Graves' hyperthyroidism. Prospective prediction of ophthalmopathy was tested in an independent validation cohort of fewer than 20 hyperthyroidism patients and 15 to 17 patients who later progressed to ophthalmopathy. The approximately 98 discovery patients were randomly divided into training and test sets at a 7:3 ratio. In addition, the study compared T-cell repertoires in thyroid tissue and in blood from several Graves' hyperthyroidism patients. Once sampling was done, hyperthyroidism patients were given methimazole at a starting dose of 30 mg daily, whereas ophthalmopathy patients were given high-dose intravenous methylprednisolone. A second multiplex PCR round built the libraries, followed by size selection and purification. Sequencing of the libraries was done on an Illumina HiSeq2000 using paired-end 100 bp reads. SOAPnuke was used to process the raw data, removing reads that contained adapters or uncalled bases, had a mean Phred below 15, or lacked an exact match to the constant primer or identifier. High-quality paired reads were merged with COPE v1.2.5, and unique nucleotide sequences were defined as clonotypes. MiTCR v1.1 was used to align the clonotypes against IMGT TRBV, TRBD and TRBJ reference segments. Only V-J combinations with frequency above 0.0001, covering approximately 99% of repertoires, were analysed. The TCS score was defined as F50 (clonal expansion) divided by E x V (chaos), with BLOSUM62-based TCRdist calculated between CDR3 peptides within each V-J. Welch's t-statistics and random forest reduced 450 to 600 V-J features to 13, which were used in a naive Bayes classifier (R e1071). No statistical method was used to fix the sample size in advance, and group allocation was not hidden from the investigators. The paper describes TCR Vbeta CDR3 sequencing of 120 to 150 peripheral blood samples, made up of roughly 40 ophthalmopathy patients, over 70 hyperthyroidism patients and 17 progressor patients.

This clonotype was sampled from a woman aged 25 to 39 with Graves disease. Donor details come from another sample of the same person, matched by shared clones. The chain is assembled from TRBV28 and TRBJ1-1; TRBD1 is possibly the D segment (6 matching bases). This sample comprised peripheral blood mononuclear cells (PBMCs), obtained at new diagnosis, from a patient treated with antithyroid drugs. CDR3 loop: CASSLTSGDPRDTEAFF. In nucleotide form, the sequence is TGTGCCAGCAGTCTGACCTCAGGGGACCCGCGGGACACTGAAGCTTTCTTT. Reference TRBV28 and TRBJ1-1 genes cover what lies past the CDR3, so the full variable domain is DVKVTQSSRYLVKRTGEKVFLECVQDMDHENMFWYRQDPGLGLRLIYFSYDVKMKEKGDIPEGYSVSREKKERFSLILESASTNQTSMYLCASSLTSGDPRDTEAFFGQGTRLTVV.